The next 30 T cell receptor beta chains were all read from a single sample in a study of T-cell memory formation after mild COVID-19. TCRdb redid the calling of the 5' RACE reads with MiXCR, one entry per CDR3 protein. The sample comprises roughly 310,000 distinct CDR3 sequences, approximately 15% of which are singletons, and about a fifth rests with the top ten. Sequences were obtained from PBMCs or a T cell subset sorted from them (not recorded which). The receptors shown here come from a man aged 18 to 30 who had mild COVID-19 (a few samples of this study predate the infection). Cell type and time point are not known.

The rearrangement links TRBV10-2 to TRBJ2-1; no firm D call. Between the trimmed V and J ends, which lost 0 bases and 5 bases, there was a span of 8 bases. This CDR3 contains 14 residues. In germline, CDR1 is WSHSY, CDR2 SAAADI. DNA for the CDR3: TGCGCCAGCAGTGAGTCGAGGAGTGACAATGAGCAGTTCTTC. This codes for CASSESRSDNEQFF.

In its sample, this clonotype was seen a few times. This chain joins TRBV29-1 and TRBJ2-6; tentatively, D is TRBD2 (5 bases). The CDR3 loop spans 13 amino acids. Germline V gene sequence: CDR1 SQVTM, CDR2 ANQGSEA. Trimming left V 6 bases short and J 3 bases short, with 9 bases between. The CDR3 DNA reads TGCAGCGTAACGGGGAATGGGGCCAACGTCCTGACTTTC. It codes for CSVTGNGANVLTF.

V usage is TRBV29-1 and J usage is TRBJ1-4; D unclear. V dropped 4 bases and J dropped 3 bases, with 9 bases sitting between them. The CDR3 runs to 13 residues. Per the germline V gene, CDR1 is SQVTM and CDR2 is ANQGSEA. The CDR3 DNA sequence: TGCAGCGTTGGGTGGAACCCTAATGAAAAACTGTTTTTT. It codes for CSVGWNPNEKLFF.

This clonotype was seen a handful of times. V is TRBV11-2 and J is TRBJ2-1; 8 bases align to TRBD2. J lost 10 bases, V lost 5 bases, and 19 bases had no gene match. Germline V CDR1 and CDR2: SGHAT, FQNNGV. The CDR3 length is 17 residues. The CDR3 spells CASSDGQPGLGRREQFF. For the CDR3, the DNA is TGTGCCAGCAGCGACGGTCAACCGGGACTAGGACGTAGGGAGCAGTTCTTC.

This clonotype was observed a handful of times. The CDR3 region has the DNA TGCGCCAGCAGCTTGCAGGGGCGGAACACCGGGGAGCTGTTTTTT. Protein sequence: CASSLQGRNTGELFF. This sequence joins TRBV5-1 and TRBJ2-2, with D perhaps TRBD1 (6 bases). Germline V lookup: CDR1 SGHRS, CDR2 YFSETQ. V was clipped by 1 base and J by 1 base, with 8 bases between them. CDR3 length: 15 amino acids.

This clonotype was detected only a few times. This sequence joins TRBV18 and TRBJ2-3; D might be TRBD1 (5 bases). Germline V CDR1 and CDR2: KGHSH, LQKENI. V was cut by 2 bases and J by 5 bases, with 11 bases left in between. The CDR3 runs 14 residues. CDR3 region: CASSPGAGRDTQYF. In DNA, the CDR3 is TGTGCCAGCTCACCAGGGGCAGGACGAGATACGCAGTATTTT.

This clonotype came up many times. The junction and the germline gene differ at one end; a read error may be behind it. The chain carries TRBV11-2 and TRBJ2-2, with 10 positions matching TRBD1. Per the germline V gene, CDR1 is SGHAT and CDR2 is FQNNGV. The CDR3 is made up of 15 amino acids. CDR3 sequence reads: CASSRDRGNTGELFF. CDR3 coding DNA: TGCGCCAGCAGCCGGGACAGGGGGAACACCGGGGAGCTGTTTTTT.

The chain uses TRBV5-6 and TRBJ1-5; D is perhaps TRBD1 (5 bases). The V end lost 2 bases, the J end lost 3 bases, and 12 bases lay between the germline ends. In germline, CDR1 is SGHDT, CDR2 YYEEEE. The CDR3 covers 15 residues. Here the CDR3 DNA reads TGTGCCAGCAGCTTACTGGGACTGCCCAATCAGCCCCAGCATTTT. Its protein product is CASSLLGLPNQPQHF. The complete variable domain, with remaining parts taken from reference TRBV5-6 and TRBJ1-5, reads DAGVTQSPTHLIKTRGQQVTLRCSPKSGHDTVSWYQQALGQGPQFIFQYYEEEERQRGNFPDRFSGHQFPNYSSELNVNALLLGDSALYLCASSLLGLPNQPQHFGDGTRLSIL.

The chain has TRBV12-3 or TRBV12-4 and TRBJ1-1; D not certain. Trimming took off 4 bases at V and 1 base at J, with 16 bases between the two ends. This CDR3 is built from 16 residues. The CDR3 here is CASSWGFDGRNTEAFF. The CDR3 coding sequence is TGTGCCAGCAGTTGGGGTTTCGACGGGAGGAACACTGAAGCTTTCTTT.

The chain carries TRBV18 and TRBJ1-2; D possibly corresponds to TRBD1 (6 bases). The CDR3 runs 15 residues. CDR1 is KGHSH and CDR2 is LQKENI in the germline V gene. Trimming took 6 bases from V and 3 from J, leaving 17 bases between them. Written as DNA, the CDR3 is TGTGCCAGCTCCCGGATTCCACAGGGATACTATGGCTACACCTTC. This translates into CASSRIPQGYYGYTF.

This clonotype was observed a few times. The V gene is TRBV4-3, the J gene TRBJ1-3, with 7 bases identical to TRBD1. Losses at the gene ends were 5 bases for V and 3 bases for J; bases not matched to a gene: 13. Germline CDR1 and CDR2: LGHNA and YSLEER. The CDR3 is 17 amino acids. The CDR3 reads CASSVQPDRALGNTIYF. CDR3 sequence (DNA): TGCGCCAGCAGCGTCCAACCCGACAGGGCTCTTGGAAACACCATATATTTT.

The chain couples TRBV4-3 to TRBJ2-3, with D perhaps TRBD1 (6 bases). There are 17 residues in the CDR3. The germline CDR1 and CDR2 sequences are LGHNA and YSLEER. Trimming shortened V by 0 bases and J by 2 bases, and 15 bases separated the two germline ends. The DNA of the CDR3 is TGCGCCAGCAGCCAAGAGAACAAAGGACAGTACACAGATACGCAGTATTTT. Amino acids: CASSQENKGQYTDTQYF.

This clonotype came up a few times. The J gene is TRBJ2-7, the V gene TRBV12-3 or TRBV12-4; TRBD1 aligns across 7 bases. The CDR3 covers 15 residues. The junction had 12 bases not matched to a gene; V was cut back by 6 bases and J by 4 bases. For the CDR3, the DNA is TGTGCCAGCAGCCTTGGGTCACAGGGGTCGTACGAGCAGTACTTC. It is translated as CASSLGSQGSYEQYF.

The chain carries TRBV19 and TRBJ1-1; no clear D. The CDR3 is 12 amino acids. V was cut by 7 bases and J by 3 bases, with 9 bases left in between. Germline V gene data show CDR1 as LNHDA and CDR2 as SQIVND (reference sequence). The chain's CDR3 is CASTGWDTEAFF. DNA of the CDR3: TGTGCCAGTACCGGGTGGGACACTGAAGCTTTCTTT.

V usage is TRBV12-3 or TRBV12-4 and J usage is TRBJ1-2; D is perhaps TRBD1 (5 bases). The CDR3 covers 12 residues. V lost 4 bases and J lost 7, with 10 bases in between. The CDR3 spells CASSSGTGGYTF. CDR3 nucleotides: TGTGCCAGCAGTTCCGGGACGGGTGGCTACACCTTC.

V usage is TRBV11-2 and J usage is TRBJ2-5; a possible D gene is TRBD2 (5 bases). The ends were cut back, 5 bases at V and 3 bases at J, with 10 bases in the middle. In germline, CDR1 is SGHAT, CDR2 FQNNGV. This CDR3 is 13 amino acids long. The CDR3 DNA reads TGTGCCAGCAGCCCCGGACTGGAAGAGACCCAGTACTTC. Its translation: CASSPGLEETQYF.

The rearrangement uses TRBV6-1 and TRBJ2-7; a weak D match, TRBD1 (6 bases). The CDR3 spans 16 residues. The V and J ends lost 0 bases and 0 bases respectively, with 12 bases between them. CDR1 is MNHNS, CDR2 SASEGT, per germline. CDR3 bases: TGTGCCAGCAGTGAAGCCGGACAGCCGAGCTCCTACGAGCAGTACTTC. This gives the protein CASSEAGQPSSYEQYF.

This clonotype was observed a handful of times. V is TRBV28 and J is TRBJ2-6, with TRBD2 matching 7 bases. V dropped 4 bases and J dropped 2; count of bases not matched to a gene: 5. The CDR3 runs to 16 residues. The germline CDR1 and CDR2 sequences are MDHEN and SYDVKM. This chain's CDR3 is CASSSRGGAGANVLTF. In DNA, the CDR3 is TGTGCCAGCAGTTCTAGGGGAGGGGCTGGGGCCAACGTCCTGACTTTC. Together with reference TRBV28 and TRBJ2-6, the CDR3 gives the full variable domain: DVKVTQSSRYLVKRTGEKVFLECVQDMDHENMFWYRQDPGLGLRLIYFSYDVKMKEKGDIPEGYSVSREKKERFSLILESASTNQTSMYLCASSSRGGAGANVLTFGAGSRLTVL.

This rearrangement joins TRBV3-1 to TRBJ2-1; tentatively, D is TRBD1 (6 bases). V was trimmed by 3 bases and J by 3 bases, leaving 12 bases between them. Germline CDR1 is LGHDT and CDR2 is YNNKEL (reference sequence). The CDR3 length is 15 residues. The chain's CDR3 is CASSHTGIGYNEQFF. In DNA, the CDR3 is TGTGCCAGCAGCCACACAGGGATAGGCTACAATGAGCAGTTCTTC.

The rearrangement joins TRBV7-8 to TRBJ1-5; D possibly corresponds to TRBD1 (5 bases). The CDR3 length is 14 residues. V was pared by 1 base and J by 6 bases, with 10 bases between. CDR1 is SGHVS and CDR2 is FQNEAQ in the germline V gene. Here the CDR3 DNA reads TGTGCCAGCAGCTTAGAGGGCAGGGCTCAGCCCCAGCATTTT. Amino acids: CASSLEGRAQPQHF.

The V gene is TRBV14, the J gene TRBJ1-6; TRBD1 matches 7 bases. CDR1 SGHDN and CDR2 FVKESK come from the germline V gene. The V and J ends lost 0 bases and 4 bases, in that order; junction bases with no gene match: 15. The CDR3 covers 20 residues. The CDR3 is CASSQETSPRGLGYNSPLHF. The CDR3 DNA is TGTGCCAGCAGCCAAGAGACCTCACCTAGGGGGCTGGGGTATAATTCACCCCTCCACTTT.

This clonotype was found a few times. In DNA form, the CDR3 reads TGTGCCATCAGTGAGTCTCACCGGGACAGAAACAAGGAGCAGTACTTC. Translation: CAISESHRDRNKEQYF. V is TRBV10-3 and J is TRBJ2-7, with 7 bases identical to TRBD1. J gave up 7 bases and V 0 bases, and 12 bases lay outside the gene matches. CDR1 is ENHRY and CDR2 is SYGVKD in the germline V gene. CDR3 length: 16 residues.

This clonotype was counted between two and nine times. The rearrangement joins TRBV12-3 or TRBV12-4 to TRBJ2-2; 7 bases line up with TRBD2. With V trimmed by 8 bases and J by 7 bases, 10 bases remained unmatched. The CDR3 is made up of 14 amino acids. CDR3 region: CASRYRDYYGELFF. CDR3 coding DNA: TGTGCCAGCCGCTACCGGGACTATTACGGGGAGCTGTTTTTT.

This clonotype occurred a few times. This chain links TRBV6-1 with TRBJ1-2, with no clear D. The CDR3 has 15 residues. Trimming took 1 base from V and 2 from J, leaving 11 bases between them. The germline V gene has CDR1 MNHNS and CDR2 SASEGT. The CDR3 loop is CASSEVRGRNYGYTF. The CDR3 nucleotides read TGTGCCAGCAGTGAAGTGAGAGGTCGAAACTATGGCTACACCTTC.

V usage is TRBV9 and J usage is TRBJ2-1; 7 nucleotides line up with TRBD2. CDR3 length: 16 amino acids. The junction had 8 bases not matched to a gene; V was cut back by 4 bases and J by 1 base. The germline V gene has CDR1 SGDLS and CDR2 YYNGEE. CDR3 DNA: TGTGCCAGCAGCCGTTCCGCGGGGGATTCCTACAATGAGCAGTTCTTC. It codes for CASSRSAGDSYNEQFF.

Only a few counts were recorded for this clonotype. This rearrangement joins TRBV5-6 to TRBJ1-2; TRBD1 agrees at 7 bases. Germline V gene data show CDR1 as SGHDT and CDR2 as YYEEEE. The ends lost 0 bases at V and 6 bases at J; junction bases unmatched: 11. The CDR3 is 16 amino acids. The CDR3 spells CASSLAGTALRDGYTF. For the CDR3, the DNA is TGTGCCAGCAGCTTGGCCGGGACAGCCCTCCGAGATGGCTACACCTTC.

The chain is built from TRBV7-3 and TRBJ2-3; TRBD2 matches at 7 bases. The CDR3 is made up of 14 amino acids. CDR1 is SGHTA and CDR2 is FQGTGA in the germline V gene. After removal of 5 bases from V and 4 bases from J, the junction contained 6 bases not matched to a gene. CDR3 in DNA: TGTGCCAGCAGCCTCATGACTAGCCCAGATACGCAGTATTTT. Its protein product is CASSLMTSPDTQYF.

This clonotype was detected a few times. V gene TRBV7-9 combines with J gene TRBJ2-7; 14 bases align to TRBD2. With V trimmed by 4 bases and J by 7 bases, 6 bases remained unmatched. The length of the CDR3 is 15 residues. Germline V gives CDR1 SEHNR, CDR2 FQNEAQ (reference sequence). CDR3 bases: TGTGCCAGCAGCTCCCAGACTAGCGGGGGGGATGAGCAGTACTTC. Amino acids: CASSSQTSGGDEQYF.

This clonotype was found a few times. The chain carries TRBV4-1 and TRBJ2-1; no firm D call. V was cut by 4 bases and J by 13 bases, with 23 bases left in between. In germline, CDR1 is MGHRA, CDR2 YSYEKL. The CDR3 runs to 15 residues. The CDR3 nucleotides are TGCGCCAGCAGCCGAGGAAGGGCAGCCCCAAATCCCCAGTTCTTC. It specifies CASSRGRAAPNPQFF.

The rearrangement uses TRBV20-1 and TRBJ1-5, with D perhaps matching TRBD1 (6 bases). Germline assignment: CDR1 DFQATT and CDR2 SNEGSKA (reference sequence). The CDR3 has 14 residues. Trimming shortened V by 3 bases and J by 3 bases, and 12 bases separated the two germline ends. The CDR3 region is CSARQGTDNQPQHF. DNA of the CDR3: TGCAGTGCTAGGCAGGGGACGGACAATCAGCCCCAGCATTTT.